This TCR beta chain was recovered during a study of blood T cells in healthy people across ages. A sample-barcoded 5' primer and a J-beta primer mix were used in a second PCR of about 7 to 12 cycles. TCRdb redid the calling of the 5' RACE reads with MiXCR, one entry per CDR3 protein. Here the sample spans around 1.5 million distinct CDR3 sequences, around 55% being singletons. CDR1 and CDR2 (germline): MNHEY, SMNVEV (reference sequence). The length of the CDR3 is 16 residues. Trimming shortened V by 3 bases and J by 4 bases, and 16 bases separated the two germline ends. The gene calls are TRBV27 and TRBJ2-1, with unresolved D. What was sequenced was blood. This receptor was taken from a man younger than 30 in good health. This CDR3 reads CASSFLGRLKYNEQFF. The CDR3 DNA sequence: TGTGCCAGCAGTTTTTTAGGGCGCTTGAAATACAATGAGCAGTTCTTC.